What follows is one T cell receptor (beta chain) and its context. Repertoires were generated with immunoSEQ multiplex PCR, while TCRdb's copy carries only in-frame clones and drops some. The data contain around 86,000 clones, roughly 84% of them singletons. These data come from a study of blood T cell repertoires in COVID-19. Study in general: Acute and convalescent COVID-19 samples came from the United States, Italy and Spain.

This CDR3 spans 14 amino acids. The specimen was peripheral blood. The chain couples TRBV21-1 to TRBJ1-2. TRBV21-1 is a listed pseudogene. The sequence was collected from a human donor in a cohort sampled during active COVID-19. CDR3 protein: CASSKWEGFYGYTF. CDR3 coding DNA: TGTGCCAGCAGCAAATGGGAGGGGTTTTATGGCTACACCTTC.